The following is a TCR beta chain sequence with its context. The sample comes from a study of blood T cell repertoires in COVID-19. CDR3 length: 16 amino acids. Per the germline V gene, CDR1 is LGHDT and CDR2 is YNNKEL (reference sequence). The germline V and J ends were trimmed by 3 bases and 0 bases, with 12 bases remaining between them. In the authors' methods: Quantification of nucleated cells was approximated via reference gene primer amplification. Data came from immunoSEQ multiplex PCR; TCRdb stores just in-frame clones and leaves some out. The V and J calls and clone size come from that table; D and trimming were worked out from the DNA. The sample yields a few hundred thousand clones, roughly 87% seen once.

The origin of this receptor is a man aged 40-49 years with active or convalescent COVID-19. The specimen sequenced was peripheral blood. The chain recombines TRBV3-1 (or the pseudogene TRBV3-2) with TRBJ2-1; D unresolved. The CDR3 region has the DNA TGTGCCAGCAGCCAGCCCCTACCGAGCTCCTACAATGAGCAGTTCTTC. Translating gives CASSQPLPSSYNEQFF.